The next 8 T cell receptor beta chains were all read from a single sample in a study of T cell clonality in common variable immunodeficiency. Profiled with immunoSEQ multiplex PCR; TCRdb holds only in-frame clones, not every one. The sample presents 25,000 to 35,000 clones, none singletons. The sequenced sample was peripheral blood mononuclear cells. Receptors originate from a person aged 18 to 70 in good health.

There are many counts of this clone. Read data end 3 residues before the CDR3 end; the end is taken from the germline J gene. The chain employs TRBV5-1 and TRBJ2-1, with a tentative D call TRBD2 (6 bases). CDR1 SGHRS and CDR2 YFSETQ come from the germline V gene. V lost 4 bases, J lost 2 bases, and 10 bases lay in between. The CDR3 totals 14 residues. CDR3: CASSLSGTYNEQFF. The part of the CDR3 DNA that was read is TGCGCCAGCAGCCTTAGCGGAACCTACAATGAG.

This clone was recorded at least ten times. The read comes to an end 3 residues before the CDR3 does, leaving the germline J gene to fill in the end. The chain joins TRBV6-1 to TRBJ2-1; 8 bases are shared with TRBD2. The CDR3 is made up of 15 amino acids. The germline CDR1 and CDR2 sequences are MNHNS and SASEGT. V lost 3 bases, J lost 7 bases, and 8 bases stayed unmatched. CDR3 amino acids: CASSESSGTFNEQFF. The sequenced part of the CDR3 DNA is TGTGCCAGCAGTGAGAGTAGCGGGACCTTTAATGAG.

This clone was recorded at least ten times. The read ends 3 residues early relative to the CDR3; the germline J gene fills the gap. V is TRBV18 and J is TRBJ1-2; a possible D gene is TRBD1 (5 bases). The CDR3 length is 12 residues. Germline lookup yields CDR1 KGHSH and CDR2 LQKENI. The sequenced part of the CDR3 DNA is TGTGCCAGCTCCGACCAGCAGGACAAC. It is translated as CASSDQQDN. The entire CDR3 reads CASSDQQDNYTF.

This clone has ten or more counts. With the read ending 3 residues before the CDR3 end, the germline J gene is used to fill in that end. This chain connects TRBV13 to TRBJ1-3; 8 positions agree with TRBD1. Germline V gene lookup returns CDR1 PRHDT and CDR2 FYEKMQ (reference sequence). The length of the CDR3 is 14 residues. The trim removed 5 bases at V and 2 bases at J, leaving 2 bases unmatched. The DNA read from the CDR3 is TGTGCCAGCAGCCTACAGGGGGCTGGAAACACC. Protein: CASSLQGAGNT. The full CDR3 sequence reads CASSLQGAGNTIYF.

This clone was found a few times. The read ends 3 residues early relative to the CDR3; the germline J gene fills the gap. The chain recombines TRBV30 with TRBJ2-3; 10 bases match TRBD1. The CDR3 is 15 residues long. Germline V gives CDR1 GTSNPN, CDR2 SVGIG (reference sequence). The chain's CDR3 is CAWSGTGGGEETQYF. The CDR3 DNA, read in part, is TGTGCCTGGAGTGGGACAGGGGGAGGAGAGGAGACG.

Ten or more counts support this clone. The read ends 3 residues shy of where the CDR3 ends; the end is completed using the germline J gene. This sequence joins TRBV12-3 or TRBV12-4 and TRBJ1-1; the match to TRBD1 covers 9 bases. The CDR3 covers 14 residues. Germline trimming cut 6 bases from V and 2 bases from J; bases unmatched to any gene: 4. CDR3 bases read: TGTGCCAGCAGCCCGGGACAGGGAAACACTGAA. Amino acids: CASSPGQGNTE. The full CDR3 protein reads CASSPGQGNTEAFF.

This clone was found many times. The missing CDR3 end, 3 residues past where the read stops, is filled in from the germline J gene. This sequence joins TRBV7-9 and TRBJ2-1; D unclear. The CDR3 is 13 residues long. Germline loops: CDR1 SEHNR, CDR2 FQNEAQ (reference sequence). V lost 1 base and J lost 5, with 6 bases in between. Incomplete CDR3 DNA: TGTGCCAGCAGCTTAGACAGCCACAATGAG. It yields the protein CASSLDSHNE. The whole CDR3 sequence is CASSLDSHNEQFF.

This clone was detected many times. The CDR3 here is CAGDISGEVNEQFF. Incomplete CDR3 DNA: TGTGCCGGGGACATTAGCGGGGAGGTCAATGAG. The chain combines TRBV7-9 with TRBJ2-1; 8 bases match TRBD2. The read halts 3 residues ahead of the CDR3 end, with the missing end drawn from the germline J gene. Germline V lookup: CDR1 SEHNR, CDR2 FQNEAQ (reference sequence). V lost 11 bases, J lost 6 bases, and 12 bases stayed unmatched. The length of the CDR3 is 14 residues.